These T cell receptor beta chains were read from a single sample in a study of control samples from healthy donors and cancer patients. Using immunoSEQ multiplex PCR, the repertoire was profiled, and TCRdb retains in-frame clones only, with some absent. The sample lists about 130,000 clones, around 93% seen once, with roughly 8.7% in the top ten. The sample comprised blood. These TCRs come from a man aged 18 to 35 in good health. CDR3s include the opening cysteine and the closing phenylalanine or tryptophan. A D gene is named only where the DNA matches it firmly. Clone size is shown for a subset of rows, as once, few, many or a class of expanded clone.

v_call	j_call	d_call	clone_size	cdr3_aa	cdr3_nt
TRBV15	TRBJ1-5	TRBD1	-	CATSRGTASNQPQHF	TGTGCCACCAGCAGGGGGACAGCTAGCAATCAGCCCCAGCATTTT
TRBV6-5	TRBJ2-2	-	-	CASSYSSTGELFF	TGTGCCAGCAGTTACTCCTCCACCGGGGAGCTGTTTTTT
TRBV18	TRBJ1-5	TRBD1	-	CASSKGQGLAQPQHF	TGTGCCAGCTCAAAAGGACAGGGCCTCGCTCAGCCCCAGCATTTT
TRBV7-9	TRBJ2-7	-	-	CASSLEDIGAEQYF	TGTGCCAGCAGCTTAGAGGACATTGGTGCGGAGCAGTACTTC
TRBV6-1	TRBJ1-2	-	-	CASSESPGGYGYTF	TGTGCCAGCAGTGAATCTCCGGGAGGCTATGGCTACACCTTC
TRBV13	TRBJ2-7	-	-	CASSWGALHYEQYF	TGTGCCAGCAGCTGGGGGGCGCTTCACTACGAGCAGTACTTC
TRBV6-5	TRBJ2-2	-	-	CASSPSITGELFF	TGTGCCAGCAGTCCATCAATAACCGGGGAGCTGTTTTTT
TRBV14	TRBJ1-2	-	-	CASSQDDARGGYTF	TGTGCCAGCAGCCAAGATGACGCACGCGGGGGCTACACCTTC
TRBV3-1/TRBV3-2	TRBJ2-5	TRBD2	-	CASSQDRLAGGYWETQYF	TGTGCCAGCAGCCAAGATCGGCTAGCGGGGGGGTACTGGGAGACCCAGTACTTC
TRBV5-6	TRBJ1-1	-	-	CASSLVEGNTEAFF	TGTGCCAGCAGCTTGGTAGAGGGGAACACTGAAGCTTTCTTT
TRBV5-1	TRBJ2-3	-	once	CASGYNSAGTDTQYF	TGCGCCAGCGGGTACAATTCAGCAGGCACAGATACGCAGTATTTT
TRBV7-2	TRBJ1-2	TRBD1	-	CASSFVGTANYGYTF	TGTGCCAGCAGTTTCGTAGGGACAGCTAACTATGGCTACACCTTC
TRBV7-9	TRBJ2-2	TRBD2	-	CASSLVGGLTGELFF	TGTGCCAGCAGCTTAGTGGGAGGGCTCACCGGGGAGCTGTTTTTT
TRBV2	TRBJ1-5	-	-	CASSPGHTYSNQPQHF	TGTGCCAGCAGCCCGGGACATACCTATAGCAATCAGCCCCAGCATTTT
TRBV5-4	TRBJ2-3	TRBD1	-	CASRADRASTDTQYF	TGTGCCAGCAGAGCGGACAGGGCCTCCACAGATACGCAGTATTTT
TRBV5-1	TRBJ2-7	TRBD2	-	CASSLNQGGYEQYF	TGCGCCAGCAGCTTGAATCAGGGAGGGTACGAGCAGTACTTC
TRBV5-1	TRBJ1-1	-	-	CASSPGGRLNTEAFF	TGCGCCAGCAGCCCGGGGGGCAGGTTGAACACTGAAGCTTTCTTT
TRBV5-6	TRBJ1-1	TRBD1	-	CASSSGTGPRTEAFF	TGTGCCAGCAGCTCCGGGACAGGGCCGCGGACTGAAGCTTTCTTT
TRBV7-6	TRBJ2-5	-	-	CASTFGSGLQETQYF	TGTGCCAGCACCTTTGGTTCGGGCCTACAAGAGACCCAGTACTTC
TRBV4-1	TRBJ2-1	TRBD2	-	CASSQEGGAGGPFF	TGCGCCAGCAGCCAAGAAGGAGGCGCGGGGGGGCCGTTCTTC
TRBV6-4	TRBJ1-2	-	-	CASSDSIGRGLGEGYTF	TGTGCCAGCAGTGACTCGATAGGCAGGGGATTAGGAGAGGGCTACACCTTC
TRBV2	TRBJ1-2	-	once	CASSVGANVYGYTF	TGTGCCAGCAGTGTTGGGGCGAATGTCTATGGCTACACCTTC